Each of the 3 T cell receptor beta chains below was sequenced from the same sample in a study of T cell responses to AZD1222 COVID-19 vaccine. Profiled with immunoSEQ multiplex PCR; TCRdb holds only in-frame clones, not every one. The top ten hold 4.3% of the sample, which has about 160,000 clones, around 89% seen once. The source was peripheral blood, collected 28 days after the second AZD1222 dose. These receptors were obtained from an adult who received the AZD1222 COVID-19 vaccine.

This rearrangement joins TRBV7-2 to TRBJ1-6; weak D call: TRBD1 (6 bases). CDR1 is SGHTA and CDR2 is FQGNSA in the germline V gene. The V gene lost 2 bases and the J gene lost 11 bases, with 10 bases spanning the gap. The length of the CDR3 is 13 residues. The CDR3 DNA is TGTGCCAGCAGCTTAAGGGACAAAACACCCCTCCACTTT. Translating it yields CASSLRDKTPLHF.

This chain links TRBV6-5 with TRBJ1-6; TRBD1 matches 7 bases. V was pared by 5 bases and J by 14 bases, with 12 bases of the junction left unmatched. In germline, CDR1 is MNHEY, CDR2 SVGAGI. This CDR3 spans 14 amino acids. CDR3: CASSPGDGTATLHF. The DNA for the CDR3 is TGTGCCAGCAGTCCAGGGGACGGGACAGCTACCCTCCACTTT.

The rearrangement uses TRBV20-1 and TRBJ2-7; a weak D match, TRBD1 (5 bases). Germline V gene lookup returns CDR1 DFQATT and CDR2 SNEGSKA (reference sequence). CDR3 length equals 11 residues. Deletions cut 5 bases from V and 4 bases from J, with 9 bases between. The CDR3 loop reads CSAVTGYEQYF. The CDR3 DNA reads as TGCAGTGCTGTTACAGGATACGAGCAGTACTTC.